The entry that follows covers one T cell receptor (beta chain) sequence. In the authors' methods: Nucleated cell counts were estimated from reference gene primer amplification. This table comes from immunoSEQ multiplex PCR, and its TCRdb copy is limited to in-frame clones, with some not included. V, J and clone size were drawn from that table, and D and trimming were deduced from the DNA. The data contain 45,000 to 55,000 clones, approximately 81% of them singletons. This sample was taken from a study of blood T cell repertoires in COVID-19. Turning to the study itself: The United States, Italy and Spain were the sources of the acute and convalescent COVID-19 samples. T cells, B-cell-depleted T cells, or PBMCs supplied cDNA or gDNA.

The V gene's germline CDR1 is MNHEY and CDR2 SMNVEV (reference sequence). The ends lost 4 bases at V and 4 bases at J; junction bases unmatched: 5. This CDR3 is 15 amino acids long. The rearrangement links TRBV27 to TRBJ2-7, with TRBD1 identical over 12 bases. This TCR was sampled from a man aged 45-65 years with acute or convalescent COVID-19. Specimen: peripheral blood. CDR3 in amino acids: CASSYAGQGAYEQYF. The CDR3 DNA reads as TGTGCCAGCAGTTATGCGGGACAGGGGGCTTACGAGCAGTACTTC.